Detailed here is one T cell receptor beta chain. The antigen it recognizes is unknown. Within one base of it there is no much larger clone, and no base qualities were kept. Read against the paper, the sample's treatment or condition label means: live attenuated yellow fever vaccine strain. At each blood-draw timepoint, two biological replicates of bulk PBMCs were collected. PBMCs were isolated from peripheral blood using a standard Ficoll-Paque protocol. TriZol was used to extract RNA from bulk PBMCs, from CD4 and CD8 fractions, and from dextramer-positive and dextramer-negative fractions. TCR cDNA was made using 5'RACE template switching, a step that added a universal primer site and unique molecular identifiers. Priming for cDNA synthesis came from both the TCR alpha and TCR beta constant segments. Library amplification used two PCR steps, and the second PCR step added sample barcodes and sequencing adapters. Sequencing of libraries was performed on Illumina HiSeq 2500 (2x100 bp) or NovaSeq (2x150 bp). As for how the authors treated the data: MIGEC was used to demultiplex reads and collapse the reads into UMI consensus sequences, and MiXCR was used for V(D)J alignment. Vaccine-responding clonotypes were defined with edgeR using replicate PBMC samples, requiring FDR below 0.01 and a log2 fold change above 5 up to day 15. Each bulk clonotype was labeled CD4 or CD8 based on which sequenced repertoire, CD4 or CD8, contained the clonotype at higher abundance. TCRdb ran its own pipeline on the public reads, namely fastp trimming at Q25 and MiXCR clone calling, and kept in-frame beta chains. Rows with a matching CDR3 protein are joined into one entry that keeps the most common DNA and genes. These V and J calls derive from TCRdb rather than the authors' analysis. For this sample the table gives about 400,000 distinct CDR3 sequences, of which 11% were detected only once. The ten most abundant clones make up 15% to 20% of the sample.

This specimen comes from a study of T cells after yellow fever vaccination (dated by TCRdb to about 2019). As for the study more broadly: Libraries from fractions with low cell numbers were prepared with the SMART-Seq v4 Ultra Low Input RNA kit. Blood was collected at multiple timepoints before and after primary and secondary immunization, and bulk PBMC replicates and cell subsets were isolated. The cohort comprised two healthy male donors, one aged 18 to 29 and one aged 30 to 40 years. To track T-cell clones before and after primary and booster YFV17D yellow fever vaccination, bulk TCR alpha and beta repertoires were sequenced longitudinally. Results the study describes overall, beyond this receptor: Only a couple of donors were included in the study, so the extent to which the findings can be generalized is limited. Computational filtering was needed because FACS-sorted repertoires could contain abundant contaminating clonotypes from the bulk population. A small share of clonotypes occurred in both CD4 and CD8 compartments, likely arising from convergent recombination. Compared with the primary T-cell response, the secondary T-cell response was weaker but faster, peaking on day 5 rather than day 15. After the booster, most of the clones that had expanded following primary vaccination were detected again (around 95% of CD4 and roughly 90% of CD8), which suggests that memory was broadly maintained.

At the junction V is shortened by 3 bases and J by 5 bases, with 17 bases in between. The CDR3 measures 15 amino acids from cysteine to phenylalanine. Only CDR3 DNA remains: 45 bases, in frame from the first base. This specimen was PBMCs, taken on the day of the first yellow fever vaccination. The sequence came from a man aged 18 to 30 who received the YFV17D yellow fever vaccine. The chain is made from TRBV12-3 or TRBV12-4 and TRBJ2-7, with the D call tentatively TRBD1 or TRBD2, each fitting 5 bases. CDR3 region: CASSFAGQGRHEQYF. The DNA reads as follows: TGTGCCAGCAGTTTCGCCGGGCAGGGACGACACGAGCAGTACTTC.